A single TCR beta chain is shown here with its context. Its cognate antigen is unknown. This sample is drawn from a study of T cell responses to AZD1222 COVID-19 vaccine. Sequenced by immunoSEQ multiplex PCR; TCRdb stores in-frame clones only, minus some. The repertoire consists of nearly 110,000 clones, with 90% occurring once and the leading ten covering approximately 5%. There are 16 residues in the CDR3. Trimming took 6 bases from V and 0 from J, leaving 15 bases between them. Germline V gene lookup returns CDR1 KGHSH and CDR2 LQKENI. Overall study findings and caveats: White British ancestry dominated among donors, who included more females, and clonal diversity was possibly underestimated.

Source: peripheral blood, taken on day 0 of AZD1222 vaccination. The origin of this receptor is an adult in good health. V is TRBV18 and J is TRBJ2-4, with TRBD1 as a possible D gene (6 bases). CDR3 sequence reads: CASSPGQLLAKNIQYF. For the CDR3, the DNA is TGTGCCAGCTCCCCTGGACAGCTACTAGCCAAAAACATTCAGTACTTC.